This TCR beta chain was retrieved from a study of monozygotic twins with cystic fibrosis. Measured with immunoSEQ multiplex PCR; TCRdb has only the in-frame clones, and not every one. The sample holds 30,000 or so clones, more than 60% seen once. The CDR3 is made up of 14 amino acids. Germline V gene lookup returns CDR1 SQVTM and CDR2 ANQGSEA. Trimming stripped 1 base from V and 2 bases from J, with 8 bases between. Study results and caveats: Low clonality (median 0.0095) suggested a mostly naive repertoire. J usage was most co-twin-similar in 8 of 16 pairs, V in 13.

This clone has just one count. The antigen remains undetermined. The chain couples TRBV29-1 to TRBJ1-4; D not resolved. This TCR was recovered from a girl aged 10-17 years with cystic fibrosis. The sequenced sample consisted of blood. The CDR3, as DNA: TGCAGCGTTGAAGCCGCGGGCACTAATGAAAAACTGTTTTTT. This sequence encodes CSVEAAGTNEKLFF.